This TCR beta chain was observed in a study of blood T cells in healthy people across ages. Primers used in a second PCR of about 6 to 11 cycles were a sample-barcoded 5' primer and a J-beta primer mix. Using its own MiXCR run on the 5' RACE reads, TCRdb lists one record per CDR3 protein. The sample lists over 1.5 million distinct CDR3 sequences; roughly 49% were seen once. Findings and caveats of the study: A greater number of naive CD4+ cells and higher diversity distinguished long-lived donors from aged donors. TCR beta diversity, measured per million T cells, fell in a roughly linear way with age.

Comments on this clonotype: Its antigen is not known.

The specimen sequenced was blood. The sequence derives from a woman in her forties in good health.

CDR3 coding DNA: TGTGCCAGCAGTTACTCGACCAGGGGGCGTACTGAAGCTTTCTTT. Translated: CASSYSTRGRTEAFF. The rearrangement uses TRBV6-5 and TRBJ1-1; 8 nucleotides align to TRBD1. Germline CDR1 reads MNHEY; CDR2 reads SVGAGI. This CDR3 has 15 residues. V shed 0 bases, J shed 5 bases, and the junction held 5 bases outside the gene matches.